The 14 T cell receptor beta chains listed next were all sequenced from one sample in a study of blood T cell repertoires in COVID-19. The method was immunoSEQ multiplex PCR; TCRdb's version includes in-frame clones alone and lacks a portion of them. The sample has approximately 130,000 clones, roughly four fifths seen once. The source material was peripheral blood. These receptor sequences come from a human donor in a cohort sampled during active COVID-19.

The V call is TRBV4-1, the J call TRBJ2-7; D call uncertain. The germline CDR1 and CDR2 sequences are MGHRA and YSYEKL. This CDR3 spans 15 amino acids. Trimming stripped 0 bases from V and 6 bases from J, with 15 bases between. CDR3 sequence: CASSQDPSWAAEQYF. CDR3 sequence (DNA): TGCGCCAGCAGCCAAGATCCCAGTTGGGCCGCCGAGCAGTACTTC.

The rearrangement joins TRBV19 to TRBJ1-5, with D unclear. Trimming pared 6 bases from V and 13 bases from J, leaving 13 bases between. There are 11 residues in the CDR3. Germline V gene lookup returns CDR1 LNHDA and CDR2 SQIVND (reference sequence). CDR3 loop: CASRMGGLQHF. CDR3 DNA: TGTGCCAGTAGGATGGGAGGGCTACAGCATTTT.

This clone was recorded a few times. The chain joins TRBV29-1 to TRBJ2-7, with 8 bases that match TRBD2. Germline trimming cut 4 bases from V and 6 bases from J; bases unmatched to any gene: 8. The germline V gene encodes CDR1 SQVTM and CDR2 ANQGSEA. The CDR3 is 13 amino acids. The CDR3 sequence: CSVAAGVDREQYF. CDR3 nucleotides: TGCAGCGTTGCAGCGGGAGTCGATCGCGAGCAGTACTTC.

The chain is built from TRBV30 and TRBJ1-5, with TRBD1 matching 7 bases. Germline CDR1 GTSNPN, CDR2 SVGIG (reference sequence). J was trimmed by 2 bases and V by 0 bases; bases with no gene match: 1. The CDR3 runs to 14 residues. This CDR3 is CAWSVGTGNQPQHF. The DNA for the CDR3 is TGTGCCTGGAGTGTGGGGACAGGCAATCAGCCCCAGCATTTT. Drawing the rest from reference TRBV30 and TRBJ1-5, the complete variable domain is SQTIHQWPATLVQPVGSPLSLECTVEGTSNPNLYWYRQAAGRGLQLLFYSVGIGQISSEVPQNLSASRPQDRQFILSSKKLLLSDSGFYLCAWSVGTGNQPQHFGDGTRLSIL.

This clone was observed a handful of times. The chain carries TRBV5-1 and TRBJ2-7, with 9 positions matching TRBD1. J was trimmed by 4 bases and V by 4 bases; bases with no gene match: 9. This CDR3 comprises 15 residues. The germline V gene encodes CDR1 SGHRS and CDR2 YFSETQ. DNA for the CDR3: TGCGCCAGCAGCCCGGCGGGACAGGGTTCTTACGAGCAGTACTTC. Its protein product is CASSPAGQGSYEQYF.

CDR3 bases: TGCGCCAGCTGCCTCACCGGGGCTAGCGGGGGGGTTACCTACAATGAGCAGTTCTTC. This sequence encodes CASCLTGASGGVTYNEQFF. The chain links TRBV5-1 to TRBJ2-1, with 12 bases fitting TRBD2. The germline V gene has CDR1 SGHRS and CDR2 YFSETQ. The V segment lost 7 bases and the J segment 2 bases; nucleotides outside the gene matches: 16. The CDR3 sequence is 19 residues long. The whole variable domain, remainder taken from reference TRBV5-1 and TRBJ2-1, is KAGVTQTPRYLIKTRGQQVTLSCSPISGHRSVSWYQQTPGQGLQFLFEYFSETQRNKGNFPGRFSGRQFSNSRSEMNVSTLELGDSALYLCASCLTGASGGVTYNEQFFGPGTRLTVL.

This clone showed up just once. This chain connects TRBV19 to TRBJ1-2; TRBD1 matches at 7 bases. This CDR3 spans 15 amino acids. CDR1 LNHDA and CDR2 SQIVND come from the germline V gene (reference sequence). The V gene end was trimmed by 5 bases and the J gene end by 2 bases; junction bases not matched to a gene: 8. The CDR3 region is CASSLKDRQNYGYTF. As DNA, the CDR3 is TGTGCCAGTAGTCTAAAGGACAGGCAGAACTATGGCTACACCTTC.

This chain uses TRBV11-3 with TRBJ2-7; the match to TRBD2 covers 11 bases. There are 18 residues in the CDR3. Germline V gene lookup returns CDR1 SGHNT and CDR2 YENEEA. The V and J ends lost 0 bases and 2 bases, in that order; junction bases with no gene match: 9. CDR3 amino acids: CASSLEGTSGTGAYEQYF. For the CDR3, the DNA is TGTGCCAGCAGCTTAGAAGGGACTAGCGGCACAGGGGCCTACGAGCAGTACTTC.

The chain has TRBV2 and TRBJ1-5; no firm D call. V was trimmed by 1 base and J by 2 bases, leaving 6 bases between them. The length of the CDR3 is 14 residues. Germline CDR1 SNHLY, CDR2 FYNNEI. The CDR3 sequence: CASSEGAGNQPQHF. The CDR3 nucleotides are TGTGCCAGCAGTGAAGGAGCGGGCAATCAGCCCCAGCATTTT. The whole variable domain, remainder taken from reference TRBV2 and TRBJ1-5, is EPEVTQTPSHQVTQMGQEVILRCVPISNHLYFYWYRQILGQKVEFLVSFYNNEISEKSEIFDDQFSVERPDGSNFTLKIRSTKLEDSAMYFCASSEGAGNQPQHFGDGTRLSIL.

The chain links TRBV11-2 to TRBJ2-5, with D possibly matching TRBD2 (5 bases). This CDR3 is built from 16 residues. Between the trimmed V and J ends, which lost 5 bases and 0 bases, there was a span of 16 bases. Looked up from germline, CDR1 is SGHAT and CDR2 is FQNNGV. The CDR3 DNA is TGTGCCAGCAGCCCAACGGGGATGGGGAACCAAGAGACCCAGTACTTC. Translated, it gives CASSPTGMGNQETQYF.

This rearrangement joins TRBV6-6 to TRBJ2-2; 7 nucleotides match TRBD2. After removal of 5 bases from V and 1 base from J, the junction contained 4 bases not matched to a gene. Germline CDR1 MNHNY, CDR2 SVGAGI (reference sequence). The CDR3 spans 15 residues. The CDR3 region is CASSLREGNTGELFF. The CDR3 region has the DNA TGTGCCAGCAGTCTAAGGGAGGGGAACACCGGGGAGCTGTTTTTT.

The CDR3 nucleotides are TGTGCCAGCAGTTACGGGACCTACGAGCAGTACTTC. Translation gives CASSYGTYEQYF. This sequence joins TRBV12-3 or TRBV12-4 and TRBJ2-7; D may be TRBD2 (5 bases). V was shortened by 4 bases and J by 2 bases, with 6 bases between the two germline ends. This CDR3 has 12 amino acids.

CDR3 sequence: CASSPDIYNEQFF. The CDR3 bases are TGTGCCAGCAGCCCGGACATCTACAATGAGCAGTTCTTC. The chain carries TRBV5-5 and TRBJ2-1; perhaps TRBD1 as D (5 bases). With 4 bases removed from V and 3 bases from J, the gap between germline ends came to 8 bases. The CDR3 loop spans 13 amino acids. The germline gives CDR1 SGHKS, CDR2 YYEKEE (reference sequence).

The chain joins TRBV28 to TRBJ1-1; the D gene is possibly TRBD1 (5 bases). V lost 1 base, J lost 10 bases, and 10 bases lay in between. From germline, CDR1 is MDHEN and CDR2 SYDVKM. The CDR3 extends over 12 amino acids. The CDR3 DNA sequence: TGTGCCAGCAGTTTATCCAGGGAGGGAGCTTTCTTT. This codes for CASSLSREGAFF.